The rows below give T cell receptor beta chains drawn from one sample of a study of T-cell reconstitution after alpha-beta-depleted transplantation in children. TCRdb independently ran MiXCR on the PCR reads; one entry per CDR3 protein. The repertoire holds tens of thousands of distinct CDR3 sequences, with approximately 7.3% as singletons. The sample consisted of PBMCs from the stem cell graft donor, taken from the stem cell graft. The source of these receptors is a human donor who donated a stem cell graft to a child with acute lymphoblastic leukemia. Both conserved end residues are part of each CDR3. The D gene is left open where the match is weak. Some rows have no size entry. The others give once, few or many, or a class for an expanded clone.

>-|TRBJ1-2|TRBV6-5|15|-
TGTGCCAGCAGTTATTACCCAGGGATAGGCTATGGCTACACCTTC
CASSYYPGIGYGYTF
>-|TRBJ2-2|TRBV14|17|many
TGTGCCAGCAGCCAAGATCTATACGGGAGCGCTACCGGGGAGCTGTTTTTT
CASSQDLYGSATGELFF
>-|TRBJ1-1|TRBV10-3|15|-
TGTGCCATCAGTGAGTCCACCTCAGGTTACACTGAAGCTTTCTTT
CAISESTSGYTEAFF
>-|TRBJ2-5|TRBV29-1|14|many
TGCAGCGCGCGACAGTGGCCAGGCGGGGAGACCCAGTACTTC
CSARQWPGGETQYF
>-|TRBJ2-1|TRBV21-1|17|many
TGTGCCAGGCAGCCCATCGGGGCGGACGGACCCTACAATGAGCAGTTCTTC
CARQPIGADGPYNEQFF
>TRBD2|TRBJ2-7|TRBV5-5|14|many
TGTGCCAGCAGCTTGGCTTCTAGCGGCTACGAGCAGTACTTC
CASSLASSGYEQYF
>-|TRBJ1-1|TRBV6-4|16|many
TGTGCCAGCAGTGATCCGCCGGGACAAACGAACACTGAAGCTTTCTTT
CASSDPPGQTNTEAFF
>-|TRBJ2-5|TRBV5-4|14|-
TGTGCCAGCAGCTTGGTGGGAGCGGAGGAGACCCAGTACTTC
CASSLVGAEETQYF
>-|TRBJ2-1|TRBV4-3|15|few
TGCGCCAGCAGTCCGACTCAACCCCCGGCCAATGAGCAGTTCTTC
CASSPTQPPANEQFF
>-|TRBJ2-1|TRBV5-6|15|-
TGTGCCAGCAGCTGGACAGCGGATACCTACAATGAGCAGTTCTTC
CASSWTADTYNEQFF
>-|TRBJ1-1|TRBV7-2|14|-
TGTGCCAGCAGCTCGGAGCTAATGAACACTGAAGCTTTCTTT
CASSSELMNTEAFF
>-|TRBJ1-3|TRBV27|15|many
TGTGCCAGCAGTTCCGACATCAGAGGAGGAAACACCATATATTTT
CASSSDIRGGNTIYF
>-|TRBJ1-5|TRBV3-1|14|many
TGTGCCAGCAGCCAAGGGACAAAAAATCAGCCCCAGCATTTT
CASSQGTKNQPQHF
>-|TRBJ1-4|TRBV18|14|-
TGTGCCAGCTCGGAAGGGAGTGGAAATGAAAAACTGTTTTTT
CASSEGSGNEKLFF
>TRBD2|TRBJ2-7|TRBV28|19|many
TGTGCCAGCAGTTTCGTTGGGCTAGCGGGAGGCTACAGCTCCTACGAGCAGTACTTC
CASSFVGLAGGYSSYEQYF
>TRBD2|TRBJ2-1|TRBV20-1|12|many
TGCAGTGCCGTAGCGGGGTACAATGAGCAGTTCTTC
CSAVAGYNEQFF
>-|TRBJ2-2|TRBV7-6|18|many
TGTGCCAGCAGCCCAGGCAGGATGCCGCGAAGGGACACCGGGGAGCTGTTTTTT
CASSPGRMPRRDTGELFF
>-|TRBJ1-3|TRBV28|15|many
TGTGCCAGCAGTTTGCCAAGCCTCTCTGGAAACACCATATATTTT
CASSLPSLSGNTIYF
>-|TRBJ1-1|TRBV3-1|13|many
TGTGCCAGCAGCCCAAGGCTGGGGGCTGAAGCTTTCTTT
CASSPRLGAEAFF
>-|TRBJ2-1|TRBV7-3|15|many
TGTGCCAGCAGCTTACAGGGGGGCTCCTACAATGAGCAGTTCTTC
CASSLQGGSYNEQFF
>TRBD1|TRBJ2-7|TRBV6-5|13|many
TGTGCCAGCAGTTACACAACAGGGGGCGAGCAGTACTTC
CASSYTTGGEQYF
>TRBD2|TRBJ2-2|TRBV18|17|many
TGTGCCAGCTCACCAACTAGCGGGGCTAAAAACACCGGGGAGCTGTTTTTT
CASSPTSGAKNTGELFF
>TRBD1|TRBJ2-2|TRBV7-8|16|many
TGTGCCAGCAGCCCCCGGACAGGCTCGAACACCGGGGAGCTGTTTTTT
CASSPRTGSNTGELFF
>TRBD1|TRBJ2-2|TRBV4-2|15|many
TGTGCCAGCAGCCAAGAAGGGGGCCACACCGGGGAGCTGTTTTTT
CASSQEGGHTGELFF
>-|TRBJ2-7|TRBV11-2|15|-
TGTGCCAGCAGTTCTAACAGGGTCGAGGCCTACGAGCAGTACTTC
CASSSNRVEAYEQYF
>TRBD2|TRBJ2-1|TRBV20-1|15|many
TGCAGTGCTAGAAGTGTAGCGGGGGGTCTAAATGAGCAGTTCTTC
CSARSVAGGLNEQFF
>TRBD1|TRBJ2-7|TRBV27|16|many
TGTGCCAGCAGTTCCAAAGGGACAGGGGGGGCCTACGAGCAGTACTTC
CASSSKGTGGAYEQYF
>-|TRBJ2-5|TRBV12-3/TRBV12-4|11|many
TGTGCCAGCAGTTCCGATTGGCTTCAGTACTTC
CASSSDWLQYF
>TRBD1|TRBJ1-1|TRBV7-9|15|few
TGTGCCAGCAGCTTGTTCCCAGGGGGCACCATTGAAGCTTTCTTT
CASSLFPGGTIEAFF
>-|TRBJ1-1|TRBV7-6|12|many
TGTGCCAGCAGCCTACAGGGTGGTGAAGCTTTCTTT
CASSLQGGEAFF
>-|TRBJ1-1|TRBV29-1|13|many
TGCAGCGCCCAACTTCCAGGAGACACTGAAGCTTTCTTT
CSAQLPGDTEAFF
>TRBD1|TRBJ2-2|TRBV7-9|16|many
TGTGCCAGCAGCTTCTGGTCGGGGACAGGCCCCGGGGAGCTGTTTTTT
CASSFWSGTGPGELFF
>-|TRBJ1-3|TRBV18|14|-
TGTGCCAGCTCACCGGCAGGGGTCTCAGACACCATATATTTT
CASSPAGVSDTIYF
>TRBD1|TRBJ1-5|TRBV28|16|-
TGTGCCAGCGGTTTATGGGACAGGGAGGGCTATCAGCCGCAGCATTTT
CASGLWDREGYQPQHF
>-|TRBJ2-3|TRBV2|11|many
TGTGCCAGCAGTGTTCAAGATACGCAGTATTTT
CASSVQDTQYF
>-|TRBJ2-7|TRBV5-4|13|many
TGTGCCAGCAGCAAGGGACCTGGGGACGAGCAGTACTTC
CASSKGPGDEQYF
>-|TRBJ1-2|TRBV9|14|few
TGTGCCAGCAGCCCCACGGGGGGGATTTATGGCTACACCTTC
CASSPTGGIYGYTF
>-|TRBJ2-3|TRBV11-2|17|many
TGTGCCAGCGTATCCGGGACTTCCTTTTCCAACACAGATACGCAGTATTTT
CASVSGTSFSNTDTQYF
>-|TRBJ2-1|TRBV29-1|15|-
TGCAGCGTTGCCATCTGGACAGCCTCCTACAATGAGCAGTTCTTC
CSVAIWTASYNEQFF
>-|TRBJ1-2|TRBV10-3|13|few
TGTGCCATCAGTGAGTCTTCAGGGTGGTGCTACACCTTC
CAISESSGWCYTF
>-|TRBJ2-1|TRBV20-1|13|-
TGCAGTGCTAGAGACGGGGGGCCCAATGAGCAGTTCTTC
CSARDGGPNEQFF